This TCR beta chain was obtained from a study of T cell responses to AZD1222 COVID-19 vaccine. This clone was detected a few times. Its specificity is not known. This CDR3 has 16 residues. V dropped 2 bases and J dropped 0; count of bases not matched to a gene: 4. Germline lookup yields CDR1 KGHDR and CDR2 SFDVKD. Study-wide findings and caveats: Two doses of AZD1222 preceded a rise in Spike-specific TCR breadth and depth. At study baseline, merely a handful of AZD1222 recipients were seropositive.

Only in-frame clones appear in the TCRdb table, and some are missing; sequencing was by immunoSEQ multiplex PCR. The sample comprises roughly 40,000 clones, 60% to 85% of which are singletons, and 3.5% to 5% rests with the top ten. The TCR was taken from an adult in good health. The chain joins TRBV24-1 to TRBJ1-2; 8 bases are shared with TRBD1. The specimen was peripheral blood, collected on day 0 of AZD1222 vaccination. The chain's CDR3 is CATSDSGQAANYGYTF. In DNA, the CDR3 is TGTGCCACCAGTGATTCGGGACAGGCCGCTAACTATGGCTACACCTTC.